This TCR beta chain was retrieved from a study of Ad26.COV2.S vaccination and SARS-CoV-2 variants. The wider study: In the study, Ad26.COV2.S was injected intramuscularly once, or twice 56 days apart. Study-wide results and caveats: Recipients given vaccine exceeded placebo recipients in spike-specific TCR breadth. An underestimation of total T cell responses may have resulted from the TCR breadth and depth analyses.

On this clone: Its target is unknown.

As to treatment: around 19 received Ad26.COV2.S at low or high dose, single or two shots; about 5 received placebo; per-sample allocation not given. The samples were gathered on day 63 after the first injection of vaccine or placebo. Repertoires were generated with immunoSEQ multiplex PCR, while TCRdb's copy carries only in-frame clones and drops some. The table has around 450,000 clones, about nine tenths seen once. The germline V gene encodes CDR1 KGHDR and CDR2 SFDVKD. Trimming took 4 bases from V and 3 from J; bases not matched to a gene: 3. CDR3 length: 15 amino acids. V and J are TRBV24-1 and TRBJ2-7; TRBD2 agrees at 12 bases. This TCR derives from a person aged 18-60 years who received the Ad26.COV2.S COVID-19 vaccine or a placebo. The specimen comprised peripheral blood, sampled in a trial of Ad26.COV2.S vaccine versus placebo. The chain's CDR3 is CATSDGLAGHYEQYF. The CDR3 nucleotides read TGTGCCACCAGTGACGGACTAGCGGGACACTACGAGCAGTACTTC.